Listed here are 21 T cell receptor beta chains from one sample, sequenced in a study of regulatory and conventional T cells in RAG deficiency. The data were produced by immunoSEQ multiplex PCR, yet TCRdb's version contains in-frame clones alone and is incomplete. In the table there are some 6,100 clones, about nine tenths of which are singletons. The sequenced sample was CD8+ T cells sorted from blood. The receptors were gathered from a human donor with RAG deficiency presenting as severe combined immunodeficiency.

The rearrangement uses TRBV6-5 and TRBJ2-5; D remains unclear. CDR1 and CDR2 (germline): MNHEY, SVGAGI. The ends were cut back, 0 bases at V and 1 base at J, with 6 bases in the middle. The CDR3 extends over 14 amino acids. This CDR3 reads CASSYSAVQETQYF. The CDR3 DNA is TGTGCCAGCAGTTACTCGGCAGTCCAAGAGACCCAGTACTTC.

The CDR3 sequence is CASSLSVWSTEAFF. DNA for the CDR3: TGTGCCAGCAGTTTAAGTGTATGGAGCACTGAAGCTTTCTTT. V is TRBV27 and J is TRBJ1-1, with D hard to call. The CDR3 runs 14 residues. Germline values: CDR1 MNHEY, CDR2 SMNVEV (reference sequence). The V end lost 2 bases, the J end lost 4 bases, and 11 bases lay between the germline ends.

The genes are TRBV7-9 and TRBJ2-4; no clear D. Germline V CDR1 and CDR2: SEHNR, FQNEAQ (reference sequence). Trimming took 5 bases from V and 3 from J, leaving 20 bases between them. The CDR3 is made up of 17 amino acids. Here the CDR3 DNA reads TGTGCCAGCAGCGGTGATGGACCTTTTAGTGGCAAAAACATTCAGTACTTC. Its protein product is CASSGDGPFSGKNIQYF.

This chain joins TRBV7-9 and TRBJ2-1, with 11 bases aligning to TRBD1. Trimming cost V 5 bases and J 9 bases; bases outside gene matches: 6. The CDR3 runs 14 residues. Germline V CDR1 and CDR2: SEHNR, FQNEAQ (reference sequence). CDR3 residues: CASSARTGGGEQFF. As DNA, the CDR3 is TGTGCCAGCAGCGCCCGGACAGGGGGCGGTGAGCAGTTCTTC.

The genes are TRBV9 and TRBJ2-4, with unresolved D. Germline CDR1 is SGDLS and CDR2 is YYNGEE. This CDR3 is 13 amino acids long. V lost 0 bases and J 8 bases, leaving 9 bases between the germline ends. CDR3 DNA: TGTGCCAGCAGCGTAGGAGTCGGTGACATTCAGTACTTC. The encoded protein is CASSVGVGDIQYF.

CDR3 sequence: CASSEKADTQYF. DNA of the CDR3: TGTGCCAGCAGTGAAAAGGCAGATACGCAGTATTTT. The chain joins TRBV2 to TRBJ2-3; no definite D call. This CDR3 has 12 residues. Germline V gene sequence: CDR1 SNHLY, CDR2 FYNNEI. V lost 2 bases, J lost 4 bases, and 4 bases lay in between.

CDR3 residues: CASSQGLAGWETQYF. The CDR3 bases are TGTGCCAGCAGCCAGGGACTAGCGGGTTGGGAGACCCAGTACTTC. The chain has TRBV7-2 and TRBJ2-5; 12 nucleotides align to TRBD2. The CDR3 runs 15 residues. The V gene's germline CDR1 is SGHTA and CDR2 FQGNSA. V dropped 5 bases and J dropped 5; count of bases not matched to a gene: 6.

This rearrangement joins TRBV9 to TRBJ2-6, with 9 bases fitting TRBD1. V lost 3 bases and J lost 0; bases outside the gene matches: 19. CDR3 size: 22 residues. Germline V lookup: CDR1 SGDLS, CDR2 YYNGEE. Here the CDR3 DNA reads TGTGCCAGCAGCGCGCGTAGCCCACTGGGGGGGACAGGGACCTCTGGGGCCAACGTCCTGACTTTC. Residues: CASSARSPLGGTGTSGANVLTF.

V is TRBV13 and J is TRBJ1-2; the D is unclear. CDR1 is PRHDT and CDR2 is FYEKMQ in the germline V gene (reference sequence). V was clipped by 4 bases and J by 13 bases, with 13 bases between them. There are 11 residues in the CDR3. Here the CDR3 DNA reads TGTGCCAGCAGCTCCTCGCCCCTGGCCACCTTC. Its protein is CASSSSPLATF.

By sample fraction, this clone is large. CDR3 in DNA: TGTGCCAGCAGTTTCCCCCCCCAGGGGCCGATCACAGATACGCAGTATTTT. Its translation is CASSFPPQGPITDTQYF. J is TRBJ2-3 and V is TRBV28; the D gene is possibly TRBD1 (6 bases). The CDR3 is made up of 17 amino acids. Germline V gene sequence: CDR1 MDHEN, CDR2 SYDVKM. Trimming shortened V by 3 bases and J by 2 bases, and 18 bases separated the two germline ends.

This rearrangement joins TRBV11-2 to TRBJ1-2; no firm D call. This CDR3 has 17 residues. Germline CDR1 is SGHAT and CDR2 is FQNNGV. V was pared by 0 bases and J by 2 bases, with 16 bases between. This chain's CDR3 is CASSLDPPRHHNYGYTF. Written as DNA, the CDR3 is TGTGCCAGCAGCTTAGATCCCCCCAGACACCACAACTATGGCTACACCTTC.

Only a few counts were recorded for this clone. V is TRBV9 and J is TRBJ1-2; D may be TRBD1 (5 bases). Germline V gene lookup returns CDR1 SGDLS and CDR2 YYNGEE. V shed 5 bases and J shed 5 bases, with 10 bases lying between them. The length of the CDR3 is 12 residues. The CDR3 DNA follows: TGTGCCAGCAGAGGGGAGAATTATGGCTACACCTTC. As protein: CASRGENYGYTF.

The genes are TRBV13 and TRBJ2-3, with a tentative D call TRBD2 (6 bases). CDR1 PRHDT and CDR2 FYEKMQ come from the germline V gene (reference sequence). CDR3 length: 17 residues. V was trimmed by 5 bases and J by 2 bases, leaving 20 bases between them. The CDR3 is CASSTSPGAAPTDTQYF. The DNA of the CDR3 is TGTGCCAGCAGCACCTCCCCGGGAGCGGCCCCCACAGATACGCAGTATTTT.

The chain is built from TRBV4-3 and TRBJ2-2; perhaps TRBD1 as D (6 bases). The CDR3 covers 14 residues. V was shortened by 4 bases and J by 0 bases, with 6 bases between the two germline ends. Germline CDR1 LGHNA, CDR2 YSLEER. CDR3 sequence: CASSRDTNTGELFF. In DNA, the CDR3 is TGCGCCAGCAGCCGGGACACGAACACCGGGGAGCTGTTTTTT.

The rearrangement links TRBV13 to TRBJ2-3; no firm D call. The length of the CDR3 is 13 residues. V was shortened by 1 base and J by 0 bases, with 2 bases between the two germline ends. Germline assignment: CDR1 PRHDT and CDR2 FYEKMQ (reference sequence). CDR3 in amino acids: CASSLDSTDTQYF. The DNA of the CDR3 is TGTGCCAGCAGCTTAGACAGCACAGATACGCAGTATTTT.

The J gene is TRBJ2-7, the V gene TRBV7-2; 7 bases agree with TRBD2. The V gene's germline CDR1 is SGHTA and CDR2 FQGNSA. The CDR3 length is 14 residues. The J segment lost 2 bases and the V segment lost 1 base, leaving 2 bases of the junction unmatched. The CDR3 spells CASSLGLAAYEQYF. CDR3 sequence (DNA): TGTGCCAGCAGCTTAGGGCTAGCGGCCTACGAGCAGTACTTC.

This chain uses TRBV6-1 with TRBJ2-2; perhaps TRBD1 as D (6 bases). CDR3 size: 11 residues. Trimming took off 8 bases at V and 6 bases at J, with 7 bases between the two ends. Germline V gene data show CDR1 as MNHNS and CDR2 as SASEGT. Here the CDR3 reads CASGGAGELFF. As DNA, the CDR3 is TGTGCCAGCGGGGGCGCCGGGGAGCTGTTTTTT.

The chain joins TRBV27 to TRBJ2-2, with 7 bases aligning to TRBD1. Germline-derived CDR1 and CDR2 are MNHEY and SMNVEV (reference sequence). The CDR3 sequence is 13 residues long. Unmatched junction bases numbered 0, after V lost 2 bases and J lost 6 bases. The DNA for the CDR3 is TGTGCCAGCAGTTTACAGGGGGCCGGGGAGCTGTTTTTT. Translation: CASSLQGAGELFF.

This chain connects TRBV7-2 to TRBJ2-7; a weak D match, TRBD1 (6 bases). The CDR3 length is 15 residues. The germline V and J ends were trimmed by 1 base and 2 bases, with 12 bases remaining between them. Germline V CDR1 and CDR2: SGHTA, FQGNSA. The CDR3 is CASSLGLQGPYEQYF. CDR3 coding DNA: TGTGCCAGCAGCTTAGGACTACAGGGACCCTACGAGCAGTACTTC.

In this sample, this clone turned up a few times. The genes are TRBV4-3 and TRBJ2-3; D is unclear. The V end lost 0 bases, the J end lost 0 bases, and 1 base lay between the germline ends. Germline V gives CDR1 LGHNA, CDR2 YSLEER. The CDR3 sequence is 13 residues long. The CDR3 spells CASSQDSTDTQYF. In DNA form, the CDR3 reads TGCGCCAGCAGCCAAGACAGCACAGATACGCAGTATTTT.

The chain couples TRBV4-2 to TRBJ2-1; D may be TRBD1 (6 bases). The V gene lost 3 bases and the J gene lost 6 bases, with 9 bases spanning the gap. Germline CDR1 and CDR2: LGHNA and YNFKEQ. This CDR3 is built from 13 residues. CDR3 in amino acids: CASSQTGSNEQFF. In nucleotides, the CDR3 is TGTGCCAGCAGCCAGACAGGCTCCAATGAGCAGTTCTTC.